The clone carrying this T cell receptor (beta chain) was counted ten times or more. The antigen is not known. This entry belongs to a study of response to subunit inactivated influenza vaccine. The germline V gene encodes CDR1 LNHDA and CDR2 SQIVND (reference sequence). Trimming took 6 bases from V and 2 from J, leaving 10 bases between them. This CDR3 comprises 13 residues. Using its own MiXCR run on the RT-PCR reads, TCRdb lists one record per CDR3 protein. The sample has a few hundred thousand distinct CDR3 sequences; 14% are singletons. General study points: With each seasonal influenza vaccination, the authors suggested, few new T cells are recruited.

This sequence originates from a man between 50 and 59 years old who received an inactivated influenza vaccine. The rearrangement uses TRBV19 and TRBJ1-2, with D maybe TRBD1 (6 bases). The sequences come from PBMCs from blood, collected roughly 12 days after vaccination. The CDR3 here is CASRRTGNYGYTF. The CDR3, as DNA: TGTGCCAGTAGGAGAACAGGGAACTATGGCTACACCTTC.